A single sample gave rise to the 4 T cell receptor beta chains below, sequenced in a study of molecular identifiers for immune sequencing clone quantification. Each CDR3 protein gets one entry after TCRdb re-called the PCR reads with MiXCR. The data contain more than 550,000 distinct CDR3 sequences, about 25% of them seen just once; the ten biggest clones take up 0.7% to 0.95%. Input material: naive CD8+ T cells from blood, with Jurkat cell RNA spiked in. Subset given: FACS-sorted CD8+CD4-CCR7+CD45RA+ naive T cells. These receptors were collected from a human donor in good health. Some libraries in this study had Jurkat cell RNA spiked in.

This clonotype was counted ten times or more. The chain links TRBV5-4 to TRBJ2-6; 7 bases fit TRBD2. With 4 bases clipped from V and 0 bases from J, the junction kept 13 bases outside the gene matches. This CDR3 comprises 19 residues. CDR1 SGHNT and CDR2 YYREEE come from the germline V gene (reference sequence). CDR3 residues: CASSTPTGLVSSGANVLTF. CDR3 sequence (DNA): TGTGCCAGCAGCACCCCTACAGGACTAGTCAGCTCTGGGGCCAACGTCCTGACTTTC. Supplemented by reference TRBV5-4 and TRBJ2-6, the full variable domain reads ETGVTQSPTHLIKTRGQQVTLRCSSQSGHNTVSWYQQALGQGPQFIFQYYREEENGRGNFPPRFSGLQFPNYSSELNVNALELDDSALYLCASSTPTGLVSSGANVLTFGAGSRLTVL.

This clonotype showed up many times. This chain uses TRBV6-5 with TRBJ1-1; D possibly corresponds to TRBD1 (6 bases). The CDR3 length is 13 residues. The V end was cut by 8 bases, the J end by 5 bases, with 15 bases between. The germline gives CDR1 MNHEY, CDR2 SVGAGI. CDR3 coding DNA: TGTGCCAGCGGGGGGGGGGCGAGTACTGAAGCTTTCTTT. Translated: CASGGGASTEAFF.

This clonotype was counted only a few times. Possible read error: a much larger clone is one base away. The CDR3 region has the DNA TGTGCCAGCAGGAACACTGAAGCTCTCTTT. Translating it yields CASRNTEALF. The V gene is TRBV6-2 or TRBV6-3, the J gene TRBJ1-1; D gene uncertain. Germline V gene sequence: CDR1 MNHEY, CDR2 SVGEGT. The CDR3 is made up of 10 amino acids.

In this sample, this clonotype turned up many times. The chain has TRBV13 and TRBJ2-5; 9 bases are shared with TRBD1. Germline V gene sequence: CDR1 PRHDT, CDR2 FYEKMQ (reference sequence). V shed 5 bases, J shed 7 bases, and the junction held 11 bases outside the gene matches. The CDR3 runs 15 residues. DNA for the CDR3: TGTGCCAGCAGCGCCCGCGAGGACAGGGGTGCGACCCAGTACTTC. It yields the protein CASSAREDRGATQYF.